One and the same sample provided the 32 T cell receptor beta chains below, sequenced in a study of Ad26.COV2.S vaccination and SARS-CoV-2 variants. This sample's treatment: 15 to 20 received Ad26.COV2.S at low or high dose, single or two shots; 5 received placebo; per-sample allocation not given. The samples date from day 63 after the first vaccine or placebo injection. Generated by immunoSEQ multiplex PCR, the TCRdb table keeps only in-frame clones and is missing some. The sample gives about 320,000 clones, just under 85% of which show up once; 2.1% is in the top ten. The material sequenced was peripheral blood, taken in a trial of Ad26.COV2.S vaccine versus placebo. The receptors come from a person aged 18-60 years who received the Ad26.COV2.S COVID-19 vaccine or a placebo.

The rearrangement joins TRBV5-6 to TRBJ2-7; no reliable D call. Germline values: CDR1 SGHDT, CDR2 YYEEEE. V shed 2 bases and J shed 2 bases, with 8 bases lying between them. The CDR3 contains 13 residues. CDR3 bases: TGTGCCAGCAGCTTCACGCAGCCCTACGAGCAGTACTTC. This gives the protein CASSFTQPYEQYF.

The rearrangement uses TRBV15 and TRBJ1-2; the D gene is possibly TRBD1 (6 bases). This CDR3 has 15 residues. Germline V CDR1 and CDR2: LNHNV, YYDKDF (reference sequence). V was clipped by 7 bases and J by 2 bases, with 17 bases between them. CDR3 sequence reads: CATNTGIGLNYGYTF. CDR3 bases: TGTGCCACCAATACAGGGATCGGGCTAAACTATGGCTACACCTTC.

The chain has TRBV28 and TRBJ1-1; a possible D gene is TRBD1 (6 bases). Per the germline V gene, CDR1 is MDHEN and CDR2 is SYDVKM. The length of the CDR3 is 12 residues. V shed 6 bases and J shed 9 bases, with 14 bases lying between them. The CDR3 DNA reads TGTGCCAGCAGGTATACCACAGGGAAAGCTTTCTTT. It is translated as CASRYTTGKAFF.

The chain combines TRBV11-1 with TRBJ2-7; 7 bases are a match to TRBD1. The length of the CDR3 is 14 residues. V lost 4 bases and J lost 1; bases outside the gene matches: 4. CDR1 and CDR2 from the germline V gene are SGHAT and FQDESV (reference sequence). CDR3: CASSSQGLSYEQYF. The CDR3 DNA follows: TGTGCCAGCAGCTCACAGGGGCTTTCCTACGAGCAGTACTTC.

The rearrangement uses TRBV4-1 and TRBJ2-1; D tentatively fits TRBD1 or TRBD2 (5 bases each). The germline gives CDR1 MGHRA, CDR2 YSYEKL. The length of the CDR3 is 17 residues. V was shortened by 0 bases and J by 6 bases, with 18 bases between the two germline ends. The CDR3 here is CASSQDPRDGKANEQFF. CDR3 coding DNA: TGCGCCAGCAGCCAAGACCCACGGGACGGTAAAGCCAATGAGCAGTTCTTC.

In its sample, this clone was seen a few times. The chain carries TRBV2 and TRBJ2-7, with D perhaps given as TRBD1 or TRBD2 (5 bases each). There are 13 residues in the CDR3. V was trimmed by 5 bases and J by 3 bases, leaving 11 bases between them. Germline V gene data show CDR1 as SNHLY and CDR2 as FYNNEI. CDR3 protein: CASSSGTRYEQYF. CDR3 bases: TGTGCCAGCAGTTCCGGGACCCGCTACGAGCAGTACTTC.

The CDR3 loop reads CASSQGTEAFF. The CDR3 DNA follows: TGTGCCAGCAGTCAGGGGACTGAAGCTTTCTTT. The chain uses TRBV28 and TRBJ1-1, with a weak D call TRBD1 (6 bases). The CDR3 has 11 amino acids. CDR1 and CDR2 from the germline V gene are MDHEN and SYDVKM. Trimming cost V 5 bases and J 5 bases, with 6 bases left between them.

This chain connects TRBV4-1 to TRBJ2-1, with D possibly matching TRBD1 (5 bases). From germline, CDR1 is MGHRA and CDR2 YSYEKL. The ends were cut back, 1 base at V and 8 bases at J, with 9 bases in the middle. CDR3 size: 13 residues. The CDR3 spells CASSQGTGDEQFF. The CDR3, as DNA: TGCGCCAGCAGCCAAGGAACAGGAGATGAGCAGTTCTTC.

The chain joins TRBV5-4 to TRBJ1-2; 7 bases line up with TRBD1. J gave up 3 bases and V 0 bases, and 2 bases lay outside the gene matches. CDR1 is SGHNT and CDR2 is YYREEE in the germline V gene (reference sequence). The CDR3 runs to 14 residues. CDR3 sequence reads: CASSLETGYYGYTF. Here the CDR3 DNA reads TGTGCCAGCAGCTTGGAGACAGGGTACTATGGCTACACCTTC.

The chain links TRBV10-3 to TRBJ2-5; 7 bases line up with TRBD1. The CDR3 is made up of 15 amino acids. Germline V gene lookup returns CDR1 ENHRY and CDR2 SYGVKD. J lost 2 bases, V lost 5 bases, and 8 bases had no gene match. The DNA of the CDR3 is TGTGCCATCAGTAGAGGGGGCGCAAATCAAGAGACCCAGTACTTC. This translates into CAISRGGANQETQYF.

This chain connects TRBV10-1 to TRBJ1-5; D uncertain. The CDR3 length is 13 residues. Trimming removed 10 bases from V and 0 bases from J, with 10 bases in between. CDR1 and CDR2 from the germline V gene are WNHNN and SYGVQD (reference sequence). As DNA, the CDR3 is TGCGCCACCCCCGATTATAGCAATCAGCCCCAGCATTTT. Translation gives CATPDYSNQPQHF.

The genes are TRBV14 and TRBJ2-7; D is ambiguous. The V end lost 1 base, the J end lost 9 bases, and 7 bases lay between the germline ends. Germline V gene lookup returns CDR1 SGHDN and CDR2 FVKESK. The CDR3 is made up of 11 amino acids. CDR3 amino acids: CASSQGVRQYF. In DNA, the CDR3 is TGTGCCAGCAGCCAAGGAGTAAGGCAGTACTTC.

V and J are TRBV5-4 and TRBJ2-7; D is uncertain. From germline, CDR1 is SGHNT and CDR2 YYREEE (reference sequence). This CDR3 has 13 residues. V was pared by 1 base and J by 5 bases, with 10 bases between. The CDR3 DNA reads TGTGCCAGCAGCTTGTATGGGGTCCACGAGCAGTACTTC. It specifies CASSLYGVHEQYF. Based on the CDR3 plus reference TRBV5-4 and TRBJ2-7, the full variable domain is ETGVTQSPTHLIKTRGQQVTLRCSSQSGHNTVSWYQQALGQGPQFIFQYYREEENGRGNFPPRFSGLQFPNYSSELNVNALELDDSALYLCASSLYGVHEQYFGPGTRLTVT.

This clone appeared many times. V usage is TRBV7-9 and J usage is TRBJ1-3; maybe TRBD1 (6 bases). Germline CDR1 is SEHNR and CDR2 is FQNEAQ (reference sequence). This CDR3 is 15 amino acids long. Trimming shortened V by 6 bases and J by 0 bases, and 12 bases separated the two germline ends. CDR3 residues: CASSFDRSSGNTIYF. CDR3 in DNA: TGTGCCAGCAGTTTCGACAGGAGCTCTGGAAACACCATATATTTT.

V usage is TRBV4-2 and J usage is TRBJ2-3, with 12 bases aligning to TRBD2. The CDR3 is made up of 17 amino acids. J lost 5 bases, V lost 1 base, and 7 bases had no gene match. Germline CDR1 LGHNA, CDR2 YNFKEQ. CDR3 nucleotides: TGTGCCAGCAGCCAAGTTTCTAGCGGGGGGGCGTTAGATACGCAGTATTTT. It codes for CASSQVSSGGALDTQYF.

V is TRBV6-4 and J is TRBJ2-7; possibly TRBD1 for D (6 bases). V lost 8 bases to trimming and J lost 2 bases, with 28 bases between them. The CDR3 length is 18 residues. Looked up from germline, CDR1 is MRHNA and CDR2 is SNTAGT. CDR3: CASPPNRPQVDRTYEQYF. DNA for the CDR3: TGTGCCAGCCCACCTAATCGCCCCCAGGTCGACAGGACCTACGAGCAGTACTTC.

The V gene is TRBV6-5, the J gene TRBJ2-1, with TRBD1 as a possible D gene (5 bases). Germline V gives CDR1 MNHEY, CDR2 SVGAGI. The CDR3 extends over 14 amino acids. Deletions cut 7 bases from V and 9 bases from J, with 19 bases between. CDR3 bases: TGTGCCAGCAATAGGGGAACTTCTTCGTCTGAGCAGTTCTTC. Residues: CASNRGTSSSEQFF.

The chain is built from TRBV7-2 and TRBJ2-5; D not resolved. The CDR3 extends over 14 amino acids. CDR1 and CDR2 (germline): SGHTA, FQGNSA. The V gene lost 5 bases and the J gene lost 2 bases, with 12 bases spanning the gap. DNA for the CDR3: TGTGCCAGCAGCCGCGATCAGGCACAAGAGACCCAGTACTTC. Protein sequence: CASSRDQAQETQYF.

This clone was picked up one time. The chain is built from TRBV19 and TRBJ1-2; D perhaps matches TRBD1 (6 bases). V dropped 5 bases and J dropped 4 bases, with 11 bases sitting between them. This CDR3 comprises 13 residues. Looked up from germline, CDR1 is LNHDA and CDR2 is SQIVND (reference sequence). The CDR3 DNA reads TGTGCCAGTAGTCGGCAGGGGAGCTATGGCTACACCTTC. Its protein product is CASSRQGSYGYTF.

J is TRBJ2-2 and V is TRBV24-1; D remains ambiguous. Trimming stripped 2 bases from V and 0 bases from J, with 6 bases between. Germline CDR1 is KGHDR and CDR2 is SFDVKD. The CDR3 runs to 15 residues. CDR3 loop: CATSDWGANTGELFF. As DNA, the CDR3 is TGTGCCACCAGTGATTGGGGTGCGAACACCGGGGAGCTGTTTTTT.

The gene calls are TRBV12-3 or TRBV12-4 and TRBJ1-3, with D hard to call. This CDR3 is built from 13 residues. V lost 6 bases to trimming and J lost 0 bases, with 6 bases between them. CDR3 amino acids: CASRPGSGNTIYF. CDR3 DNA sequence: TGTGCCAGCAGACCGGGCTCTGGAAACACCATATATTTT.

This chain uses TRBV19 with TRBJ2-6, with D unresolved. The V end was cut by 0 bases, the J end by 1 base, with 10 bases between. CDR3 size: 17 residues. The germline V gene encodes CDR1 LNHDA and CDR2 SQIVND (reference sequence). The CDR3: CASSIDRPASGANVLTF. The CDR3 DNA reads TGTGCCAGTAGTATAGATAGGCCGGCATCTGGGGCCAACGTCCTGACTTTC.

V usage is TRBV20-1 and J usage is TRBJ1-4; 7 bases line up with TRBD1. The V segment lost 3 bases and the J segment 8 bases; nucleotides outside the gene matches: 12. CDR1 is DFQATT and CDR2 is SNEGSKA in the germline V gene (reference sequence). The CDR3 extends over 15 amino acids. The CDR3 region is CSASKGRGGEEKLFF. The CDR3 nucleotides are TGCAGTGCTAGTAAGGGCAGAGGGGGCGAGGAAAAACTGTTTTTT.

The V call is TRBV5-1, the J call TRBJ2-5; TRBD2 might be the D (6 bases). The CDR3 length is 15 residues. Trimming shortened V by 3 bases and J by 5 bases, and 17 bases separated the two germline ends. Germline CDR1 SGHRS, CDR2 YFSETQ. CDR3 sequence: CASSYDSPSAETQYF. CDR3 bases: TGCGCCAGCAGCTACGATTCCCCTAGCGCGGAGACCCAGTACTTC.

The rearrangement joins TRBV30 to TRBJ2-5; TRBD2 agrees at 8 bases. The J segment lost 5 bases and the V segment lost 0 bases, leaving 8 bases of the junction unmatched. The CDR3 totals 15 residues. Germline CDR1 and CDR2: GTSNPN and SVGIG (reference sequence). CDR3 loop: CAWSVLGRGDETQYF. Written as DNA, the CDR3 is TGTGCCTGGAGTGTACTTGGGCGGGGGGATGAGACCCAGTACTTC.

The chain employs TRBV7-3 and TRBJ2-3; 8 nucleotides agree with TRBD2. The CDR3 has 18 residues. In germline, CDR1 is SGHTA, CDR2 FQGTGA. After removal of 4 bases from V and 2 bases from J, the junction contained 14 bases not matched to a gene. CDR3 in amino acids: CASSSTGPRGGNTDTQYF. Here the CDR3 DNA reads TGTGCCAGCAGCTCTACGGGCCCCCGGGGGGGGAACACAGATACGCAGTATTTT.

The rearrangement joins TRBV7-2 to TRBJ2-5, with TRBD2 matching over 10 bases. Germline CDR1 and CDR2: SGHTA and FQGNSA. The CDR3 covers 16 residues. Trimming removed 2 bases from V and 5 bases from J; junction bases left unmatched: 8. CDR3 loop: CASSLMVAGGRETQYF. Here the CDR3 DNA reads TGTGCCAGCAGCTTAATGGTAGCGGGGGGCAGGGAGACCCAGTACTTC.

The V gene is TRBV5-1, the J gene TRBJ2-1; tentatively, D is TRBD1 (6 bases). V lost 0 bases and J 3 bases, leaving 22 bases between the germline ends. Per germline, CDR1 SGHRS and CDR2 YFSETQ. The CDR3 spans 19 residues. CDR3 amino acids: CASSLEDSSRALGYNEQFF. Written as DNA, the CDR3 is TGCGCCAGCAGCTTGGAGGACAGTAGTCGGGCACTCGGCTACAATGAGCAGTTCTTC.

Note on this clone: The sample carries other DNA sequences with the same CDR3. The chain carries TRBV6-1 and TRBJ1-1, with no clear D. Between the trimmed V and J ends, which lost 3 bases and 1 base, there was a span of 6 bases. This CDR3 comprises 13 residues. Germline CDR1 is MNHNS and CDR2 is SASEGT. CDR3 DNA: TGTGCCAGCAGTGATCCCCCGAACACTGAAGCTTTCTTT. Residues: CASSDPPNTEAFF.

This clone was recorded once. CDR3 nucleotides: TGTGCCAGCAGCTGGGCAGGGGTCACTGAAGCTTTCTTT. Amino acid sequence: CASSWAGVTEAFF. V gene TRBV5-5 combines with J gene TRBJ1-1, with a possible D match to TRBD1 (6 bases). The CDR3 is made up of 13 amino acids. The germline V gene encodes CDR1 SGHKS and CDR2 YYEKEE (reference sequence). V was pared by 3 bases and J by 4 bases, with 10 bases between.

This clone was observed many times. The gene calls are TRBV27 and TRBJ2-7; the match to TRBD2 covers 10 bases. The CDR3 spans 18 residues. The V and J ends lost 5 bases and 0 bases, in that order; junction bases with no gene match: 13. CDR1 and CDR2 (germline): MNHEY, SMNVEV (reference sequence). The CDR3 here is CASSTRGSGGRSSYEQYF. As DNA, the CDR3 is TGTGCCAGCAGTACCCGGGGTAGCGGGGGGCGGAGCTCCTACGAGCAGTACTTC.

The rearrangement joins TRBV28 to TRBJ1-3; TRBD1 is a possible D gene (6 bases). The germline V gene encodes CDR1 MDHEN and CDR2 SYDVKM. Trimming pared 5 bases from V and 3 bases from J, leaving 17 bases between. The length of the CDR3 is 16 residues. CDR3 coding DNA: TGTGCCAGCAGTCGAAAAACCGGGACAAGTGGAAACACCATATATTTT. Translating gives CASSRKTGTSGNTIYF.